These 30 T cell receptor beta chains were sequenced from one sample in a study of STAT5B mutations in CD4+ large granular lymphocyte leukemia. TCRdb's table, derived via immunoSEQ multiplex PCR, lists solely in-frame clones and lacks some. Of tens of thousands of clones listed, roughly 79% are singletons. The sequencing input was CD4+ T cells from blood buffy coats. Source of these receptors: a human donor in good health.

The J gene is TRBJ2-2, the V gene TRBV11-3; 9 bases line up with TRBD1. The J segment lost 7 bases and the V segment lost 1 base, leaving 7 bases of the junction unmatched. The CDR3 contains 16 residues. Per the germline V gene, CDR1 is SGHNT and CDR2 is YENEEA. The CDR3 region is CASSLGGTGYHGELFF. CDR3 in DNA: TGTGCCAGCAGCTTAGGCGGGACAGGGTATCACGGGGAGCTGTTTTTT.

The chain carries TRBV6-6 and TRBJ2-7; either TRBD1 or TRBD2 may supply D (5 bases each). Germline loops: CDR1 MNHNY, CDR2 SVGAGI (reference sequence). V lost 6 bases to trimming and J lost 0 bases, with 12 bases between them. The CDR3 consists of 14 residues. In DNA form, the CDR3 reads TGTGCCAGCAGCCGGGACGGACCCTCCTACGAGCAGTACTTC. It yields the protein CASSRDGPSYEQYF.

The chain links TRBV7-2 to TRBJ2-3; D is unclear. Germline V gives CDR1 SGHTA, CDR2 FQGNSA. Deletions cut 5 bases from V and 1 base from J, with 7 bases between. The CDR3 extends over 13 amino acids. As DNA, the CDR3 is TGTGCCAGCAGCAATGTCGGCACAGATACGCAGTATTTT. Amino acids: CASSNVGTDTQYF.

CDR3 residues: CASSRGLNTEAFF. The CDR3 DNA reads as TGTGCCAGCAGTCGCGGACTGAACACTGAAGCTTTCTTT. The V call is TRBV6-5, the J call TRBJ1-1; unclear D gene. Trimming shortened V by 5 bases and J by 0 bases, and 7 bases separated the two germline ends. The CDR3 runs 13 residues. Germline V gives CDR1 MNHEY, CDR2 SVGAGI.

The gene calls are TRBV2 and TRBJ2-5; the D call may be TRBD1 or TRBD2 (5 bases each). Between the trimmed V and J ends, which lost 10 bases and 7 bases, there was a span of 19 bases. This CDR3 has 13 amino acids. Germline V gives CDR1 SNHLY, CDR2 FYNNEI. In DNA, the CDR3 is TGTGCCACCGCGGGCAGGGTGTATGGGACCCAGTACTTC. This translates into CATAGRVYGTQYF.

For the CDR3, the DNA is TGTGCCAGCAGCGCACTAGGATTGTACAATGAGCAGTTCTTC. Its protein product is CASSALGLYNEQFF. The V and J genes are TRBV9 and TRBJ2-1; tentatively, D is TRBD2 (5 bases). Trimming removed 3 bases at V and 4 bases at J, with 11 bases between. The CDR3 spans 14 residues. Looked up from germline, CDR1 is SGDLS and CDR2 is YYNGEE.

The genes are TRBV28 and TRBJ1-1, with D unclear. There are 18 residues in the CDR3. Trimming removed 6 bases from V and 2 bases from J, with 25 bases in between. Germline V gene lookup returns CDR1 MDHEN and CDR2 SYDVKM. CDR3 residues: CASRAGGALLGSNTEAFF. CDR3 sequence (DNA): TGTGCCAGCAGAGCCGGAGGAGCCCTCTTAGGGAGCAACACTGAAGCTTTCTTT.

The rearrangement links TRBV15 to TRBJ2-7, with TRBD2 identical over 8 bases. CDR1 LNHNV and CDR2 YYDKDF come from the germline V gene (reference sequence). This CDR3 has 15 residues. Losses at the gene ends were 0 bases for V and 6 bases for J; bases not matched to a gene: 7. The CDR3 spells CATSRDQRAGGEQYF. CDR3 sequence (DNA): TGTGCCACCAGCAGAGATCAAAGGGCGGGGGGCGAGCAGTACTTC.

The chain combines TRBV10-3 with TRBJ1-5; D gene ambiguous. The CDR3 extends over 13 amino acids. Germline CDR1 reads ENHRY; CDR2 reads SYGVKD. The V and J ends lost 0 bases and 2 bases respectively, with 2 bases between them. CDR3 loop: CAISESGNQPQHF. CDR3 coding DNA: TGTGCCATCAGTGAGTCGGGCAATCAGCCCCAGCATTTT.

The genes are TRBV11-3 and TRBJ1-4; D is perhaps TRBD1 (5 bases). The length of the CDR3 is 16 residues. CDR1 and CDR2 (germline): SGHNT, YENEEA. Trimming shortened V by 5 bases and J by 6 bases, and 19 bases separated the two germline ends. The DNA for the CDR3 is TGTGCCAGCAGCCGTGGAGGCGGCGCGGGGGATGAAAAACTGTTTTTT. Amino acid sequence: CASSRGGGAGDEKLFF.

This chain connects TRBV12-5 to TRBJ1-1, with D hard to call. The germline gives CDR1 LGHNT, CDR2 FRNRAP. The CDR3 length is 13 residues. V was cut by 6 bases and J by 2 bases, with 10 bases left in between. CDR3 protein: CASGADTNTEAFF. DNA of the CDR3: TGTGCTAGTGGAGCAGACACCAACACTGAAGCTTTCTTT.

This chain uses TRBV5-4 with TRBJ2-3; no reliable D call. The CDR3 consists of 12 residues. V was trimmed by 2 bases and J by 5 bases, leaving 6 bases between them. From germline, CDR1 is SGHNT and CDR2 YYREEE (reference sequence). CDR3 amino acids: CASSFWGDTQYF. In nucleotides, the CDR3 is TGTGCCAGCAGCTTCTGGGGAGATACGCAGTATTTT.

CDR3 coding DNA: TGTGCCAGCAGCTCGGGACAGGGACTGTATGGCTACACCTTC. It encodes CASSSGQGLYGYTF. The rearrangement joins TRBV7-6 to TRBJ1-2, with 9 bases lining up with TRBD1. The CDR3 runs 14 residues. Trimming removed 4 bases from V and 5 bases from J; junction bases left unmatched: 5. Germline CDR1 is SGHVS and CDR2 is FNYEAQ.

This chain uses TRBV29-1 with TRBJ2-1; no reliable D call. CDR3 length: 10 residues. V was trimmed by 2 bases and J by 13 bases, leaving 9 bases between them. CDR1 and CDR2 (germline): SQVTM, ANQGSEA. CDR3 nucleotides: TGCAGCGTTGAATCTACGCTACAGTTCTTC. Its translation: CSVESTLQFF.

The CDR3 region has the DNA TGTGCCAGCAGCACGCCATCATCCGGGGCAGAGACCCAGTACTTC. Translated: CASSTPSSGAETQYF. The chain combines TRBV14 with TRBJ2-5; D might be TRBD1 or TRBD2, each matching 5 bases. CDR1 and CDR2 (germline): SGHDN, FVKESK. The CDR3 is made up of 15 amino acids. The V gene lost 5 bases and the J gene lost 4 bases, with 17 bases spanning the gap.

The gene calls are TRBV7-9 and TRBJ2-1, with 12 nucleotides matching TRBD2. The CDR3 has 15 amino acids. With V trimmed by 2 bases and J by 8 bases, 4 bases remained unmatched. Germline V gene data show CDR1 as SEHNR and CDR2 as FQNEAQ (reference sequence). The CDR3: CASSLSRLAGDEQFF. CDR3 nucleotides: TGTGCCAGCAGCTTAAGTCGACTAGCGGGAGATGAGCAGTTCTTC.

This clone was observed once. This chain links TRBV28 with TRBJ2-7; possibly TRBD1 or TRBD2 for D (6 bases each). CDR1 MDHEN and CDR2 SYDVKM come from the germline V gene. V was trimmed by 7 bases and J by 4 bases, leaving 14 bases between them. The CDR3 totals 13 residues. CDR3 sequence reads: CASIDRGRYEQYF. The CDR3 DNA sequence: TGTGCCAGCATCGATAGGGGGAGGTACGAGCAGTACTTC.

DNA of the CDR3: TGCGCCAGCAGTCTACATTCCCGGGACAGGTTAGGCGAGCAGTACTTC. Its translation is CASSLHSRDRLGEQYF. The gene calls are TRBV23-1 and TRBJ2-7; 8 bases are shared with TRBD1. TRBV23-1 is assigned to the ORF class and has an uncertain function. The CDR3 totals 16 residues. The V segment lost 4 bases and the J segment 6 bases; nucleotides outside the gene matches: 14.

The chain combines TRBV7-2 with TRBJ2-6; possible D gene TRBD1, 5 bases. Trimming took off 6 bases at V and 0 bases at J, with 9 bases between the two ends. Looked up from germline, CDR1 is SGHTA and CDR2 is FQGNSA. The CDR3 consists of 15 residues. CDR3 DNA sequence: TGTGCCAGCAGAAGACAGCCCTCTGGGGCCAACGTCCTGACTTTC. This encodes CASRRQPSGANVLTF.

This clone was detected once. The chain uses TRBV29-1 and TRBJ1-1, with D possibly matching TRBD1 (5 bases). Trimming cost V 6 bases and J 6 bases, with 14 bases left between them. CDR1 is SQVTM and CDR2 is ANQGSEA in the germline V gene. The CDR3 loop spans 12 amino acids. As DNA, the CDR3 is TGCAGCGTCGGGGGGAGGTGGGCTGAAGCTTTCTTT. Translated, it gives CSVGGRWAEAFF.

The J gene is TRBJ2-7, the V gene TRBV6-5; 8 bases map to TRBD1. CDR3 length: 12 residues. J gave up 7 bases and V 5 bases, and 4 bases lay outside the gene matches. CDR1 and CDR2 from the germline V gene are MNHEY and SVGAGI. CDR3 sequence (DNA): TGTGCCAGCAGTCGGACAGGGAGGGAGCAGTACTTC. Translated, it gives CASSRTGREQYF.

CDR3: CASSQETGTTGELFF. The CDR3 coding sequence is TGTGCCAGCAGCCAAGAGACAGGGACCACCGGGGAGCTGTTTTTT. The V gene is TRBV4-2, the J gene TRBJ2-2, with 7 bases fitting TRBD1. This CDR3 has 15 amino acids. The trim removed 0 bases at V and 4 bases at J, leaving 2 bases unmatched. The germline CDR1 and CDR2 sequences are LGHNA and YNFKEQ.

V is TRBV10-2 and J is TRBJ2-1; 7 bases fit TRBD2. The CDR3 runs 13 residues. The trim removed 6 bases at V and 7 bases at J, leaving 6 bases unmatched. Germline V lookup: CDR1 WSHSY, CDR2 SAAADI. DNA of the CDR3: TGCGCCAGCAGGGTCGGGGGAGGGAATGAGCAGTTCTTC. This gives the protein CASRVGGGNEQFF.

The chain carries TRBV19 and TRBJ2-5; tentative D call: TRBD2 (7 bases). The germline V gene encodes CDR1 LNHDA and CDR2 SQIVND (reference sequence). V was cut by 3 bases and J by 4 bases, with 12 bases left in between. This CDR3 has 14 amino acids. This CDR3 reads CASSIGGAAETQYF. The CDR3 region has the DNA TGTGCCAGTAGTATTGGGGGGGCCGCAGAGACCCAGTACTTC.

V is TRBV6-5 and J is TRBJ2-5; 8 bases agree with TRBD1. The CDR3 has 15 residues. Germline values: CDR1 MNHEY, CDR2 SVGAGI. With 2 bases clipped from V and 5 bases from J, the junction kept 7 bases outside the gene matches. Here the CDR3 reads CASSYDTRTGETQYF. The CDR3 DNA reads TGTGCCAGCAGTTACGACACTCGGACAGGGGAGACCCAGTACTTC.

J is TRBJ1-1 and V is TRBV7-3, with no clear D. This CDR3 spans 13 amino acids. With 2 bases removed from V and 1 base from J, the gap between germline ends came to 5 bases. Germline values: CDR1 SGHTA, CDR2 FQGTGA. The CDR3 nucleotides are TGTGCCAGCAGCTTAGGGCAGAACACTGAAGCTTTCTTT. This encodes CASSLGQNTEAFF.

The chain carries TRBV5-6 and TRBJ1-5; D call uncertain. Trimming pared 4 bases from V and 5 bases from J, leaving 10 bases between. The CDR3 runs 13 residues. Germline loops: CDR1 SGHDT, CDR2 YYEEEE. CDR3 amino acids: CASSPGPYQPQHF. The DNA for the CDR3 is TGTGCCAGCAGCCCTGGCCCCTATCAGCCCCAGCATTTT.

V is TRBV5-6 and J is TRBJ2-3, with a weak D call TRBD1 (5 bases). From germline, CDR1 is SGHDT and CDR2 YYEEEE. This CDR3 has 15 residues. Trimming removed 4 bases from V and 4 bases from J, with 16 bases in between. The CDR3 region has the DNA TGTGCCAGCAGCATTGTCCAGGGAAAGGCAGATACGCAGTATTTT. As protein: CASSIVQGKADTQYF. Full variable domain (missing parts from reference TRBV5-6 and TRBJ2-3): DAGVTQSPTHLIKTRGQQVTLRCSPKSGHDTVSWYQQALGQGPQFIFQYYEEEERQRGNFPDRFSGHQFPNYSSELNVNALLLGDSALYLCASSIVQGKADTQYFGPGTRLTVL.

This clone was seen just once. V is TRBV7-3 and J is TRBJ2-2, with D unclear. V gave up 2 bases and J gave up 1 base, with 11 bases separating them. This CDR3 region has 16 residues. Germline CDR1 is SGHTA and CDR2 is FQGTGA. CDR3 coding DNA: TGTGCCAGCAGCTTACGCCCTCCCGGGAACACCGGGGAGCTGTTTTTT. It codes for CASSLRPPGNTGELFF.

The V and J genes are TRBV6-5 and TRBJ2-7; possibly TRBD1 or TRBD2 for D (5 bases each). Deletions cut 4 bases from V and 7 bases from J, with 20 bases between. CDR3 length: 15 residues. Germline V CDR1 and CDR2: MNHEY, SVGAGI. The CDR3 loop is CASSFWGSVPTEQYF. CDR3 bases: TGTGCCAGCAGTTTTTGGGGGTCGGTCCCTACGGAGCAGTACTTC.